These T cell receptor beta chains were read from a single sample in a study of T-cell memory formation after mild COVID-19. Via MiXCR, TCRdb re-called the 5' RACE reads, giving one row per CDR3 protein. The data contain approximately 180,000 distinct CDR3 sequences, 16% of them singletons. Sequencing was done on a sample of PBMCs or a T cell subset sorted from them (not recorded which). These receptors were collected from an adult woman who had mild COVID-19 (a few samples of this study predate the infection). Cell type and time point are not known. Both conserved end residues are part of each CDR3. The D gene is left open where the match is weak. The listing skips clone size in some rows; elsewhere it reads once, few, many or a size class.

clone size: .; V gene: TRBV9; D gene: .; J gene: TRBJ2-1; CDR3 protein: CASSVDGTTYNEQFF; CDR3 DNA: TGTGCCAGCAGCGTAGACGGGACGACCTACAATGAGCAGTTCTTC
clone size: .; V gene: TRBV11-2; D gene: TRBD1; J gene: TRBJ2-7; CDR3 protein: CASRSPGQGYPSSHEQYF; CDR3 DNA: TGTGCCAGCCGCTCGCCGGGACAGGGCTATCCGTCCTCCCACGAGCAGTACTTC
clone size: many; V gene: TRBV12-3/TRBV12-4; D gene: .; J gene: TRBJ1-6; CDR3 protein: CASRTNNSPLHF; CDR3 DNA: TGTGCCAGCAGAACCAATAATTCACCCCTCCACTTT
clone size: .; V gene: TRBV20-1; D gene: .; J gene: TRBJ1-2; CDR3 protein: CWAGGLRYGYTF; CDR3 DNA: TGCTGGGCGGGGGGCCTCCGCTATGGCTACACCTTC
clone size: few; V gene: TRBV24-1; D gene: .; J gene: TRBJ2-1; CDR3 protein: CATEGQLNEQFF; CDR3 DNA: TGTGCCACGGAGGGACAGCTCAATGAGCAGTTCTTC
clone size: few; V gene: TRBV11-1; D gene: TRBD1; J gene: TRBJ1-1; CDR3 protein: CASSYRQGGNTEAFF; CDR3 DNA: TGTGCCAGCAGCTACCGACAGGGGGGGAACACTGAAGCTTTCTTT
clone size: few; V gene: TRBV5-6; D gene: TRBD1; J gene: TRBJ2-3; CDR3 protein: CASGTGETQGFQGYF; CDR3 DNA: TGTGCCAGCGGGACCGGGGAAACACAGGGGTTTCAGGGGTATTTT
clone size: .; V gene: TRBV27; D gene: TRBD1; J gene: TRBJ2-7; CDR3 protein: CASSSQGQAPQGWYF; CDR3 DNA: TGTGCCAGCAGTTCCCAAGGACAGGCTCCCCAGGGGTGGTACTTC
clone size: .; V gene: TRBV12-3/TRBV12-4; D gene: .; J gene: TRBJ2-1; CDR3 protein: CASSTAGNEQFF; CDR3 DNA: TGTGCCAGCAGCACGGCGGGAAATGAGCAGTTCTTC
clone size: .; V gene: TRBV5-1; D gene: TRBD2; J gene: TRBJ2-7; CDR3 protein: CASSPTGLAGVLEQYF; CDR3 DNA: TGCGCCAGCAGCCCAACGGGCCTAGCGGGAGTCCTCGAGCAGTACTTC
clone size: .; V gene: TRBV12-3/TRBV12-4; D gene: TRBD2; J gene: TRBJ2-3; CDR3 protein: CASRLSGGAADTQYF; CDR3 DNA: TGTGCCAGCAGACTCAGCGGGGGGGCAGCAGATACGCAGTATTTT
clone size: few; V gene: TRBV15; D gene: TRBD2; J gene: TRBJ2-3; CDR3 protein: CATSRDSGVTQYF; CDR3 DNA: TGTGCCACCAGCAGAGATAGCGGGGTGACGCAGTATTTT
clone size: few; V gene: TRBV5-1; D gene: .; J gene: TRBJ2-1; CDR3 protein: CASSLGGVYSYNEQFF; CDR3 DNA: TGCGCCAGCAGCTTGGGGGGCGTATACTCCTACAATGAGCAGTTCTTC
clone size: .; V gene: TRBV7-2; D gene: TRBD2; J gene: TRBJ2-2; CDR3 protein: CASSLPGLAGVTGELFF; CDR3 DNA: TGTGCCAGCAGCTTACCGGGACTAGCGGGAGTAACCGGGGAGCTGTTTTTT
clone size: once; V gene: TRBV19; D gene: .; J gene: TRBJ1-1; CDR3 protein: CASSRSGTLVTEAFF; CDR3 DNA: TGTGCCAGTAGTAGATCCGGGACATTGGTCACTGAAGCTTTCTTT
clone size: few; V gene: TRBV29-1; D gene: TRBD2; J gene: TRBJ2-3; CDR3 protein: CSAFAGTSGGTDTQYF; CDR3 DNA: TGCAGCGCATTCGCCGGCACTAGCGGCGGCACAGATACGCAGTATTTT